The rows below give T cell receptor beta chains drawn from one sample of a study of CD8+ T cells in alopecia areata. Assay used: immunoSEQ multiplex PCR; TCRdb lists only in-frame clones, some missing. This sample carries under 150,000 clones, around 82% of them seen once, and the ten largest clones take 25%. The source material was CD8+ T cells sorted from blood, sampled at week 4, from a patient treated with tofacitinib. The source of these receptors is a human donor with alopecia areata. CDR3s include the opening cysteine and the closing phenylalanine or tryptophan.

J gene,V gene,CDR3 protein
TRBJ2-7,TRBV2,CASSELGQGYEQYF
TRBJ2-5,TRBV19,CASRPGLAVRETQYF
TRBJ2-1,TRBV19,CAASGYNNEQFF
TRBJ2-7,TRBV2,CASKGSGQSLYEQYF
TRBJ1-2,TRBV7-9,CASSRTHGYTF
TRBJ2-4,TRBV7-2,CASTLNGIQYF
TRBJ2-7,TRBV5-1,CASSSGQGVPGEQYF
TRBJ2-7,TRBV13,CASSLWGAVYEQYF
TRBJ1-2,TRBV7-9,CASSPGPTLAF
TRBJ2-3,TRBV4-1,CASRIDRGIDTQYF
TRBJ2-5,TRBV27,CASRYSTGGGETQYF
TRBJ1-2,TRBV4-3,CASSQDGREYGYTF
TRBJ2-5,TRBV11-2,CASSPSTSYEIGTQYF
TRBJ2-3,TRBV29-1,CSVEDEGPTDTQYF
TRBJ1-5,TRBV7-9,CASSWVGGQPQHF
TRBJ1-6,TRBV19,CASRISGDSYSPLHF
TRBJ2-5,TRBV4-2,CASSQAQWRGAVQETQYF
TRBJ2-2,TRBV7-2,CASSLAWDTLTGELFF
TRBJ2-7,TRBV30,CAWSVGAYEQYF
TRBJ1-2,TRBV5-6,CASGDVDYGYTF
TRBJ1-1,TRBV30,CAWSTGQGATEAFF
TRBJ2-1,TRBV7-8,CASSLDRGRSYNEQFF
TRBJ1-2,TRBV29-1,CSVESDYGYTF
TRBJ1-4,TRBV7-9,CASSLGVGGPTNEKLFF
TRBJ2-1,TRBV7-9,CASSQRTRDRGPYNEQFF
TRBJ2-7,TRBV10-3,CAISESGLAGSPKDF
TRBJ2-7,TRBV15,CATSRATRAYEQYF
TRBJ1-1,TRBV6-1,CASTLEAFF
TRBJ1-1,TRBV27,CASSPKVNTEAFF
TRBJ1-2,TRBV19,CASSPGTILNYGYTF
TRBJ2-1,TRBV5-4,CASSLGLAEGNEQFF
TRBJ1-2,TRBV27,CASSTDRANYGYTF
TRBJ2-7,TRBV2,CASSGTFKAYEQYF
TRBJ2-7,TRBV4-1,CASSQVLDISYEQYF
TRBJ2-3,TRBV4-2,CASSQVFGGGPYTDTQYF
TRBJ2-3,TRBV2,CASSEAGTGLAGDPQYF
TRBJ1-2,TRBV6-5,CASSYYLGSNGYTF
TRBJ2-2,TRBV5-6,CASRLLGTGELFF
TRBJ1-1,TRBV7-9,CASNPGAEAFF
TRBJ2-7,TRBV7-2,CASTIGVIGEQYF
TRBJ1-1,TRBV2,CASGVENFNTEAFF
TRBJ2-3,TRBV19,CASSMFPNRGLDTQYF
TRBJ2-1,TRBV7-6,CASSSSPADGNSYNEQFF
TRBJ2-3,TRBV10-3,CATSPGNPDTQYF
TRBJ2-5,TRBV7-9,CASRPLRDPLTETQYF
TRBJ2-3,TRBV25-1,CASTRGGRPTDTQYF
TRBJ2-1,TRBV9,CASSVDGYNEQFF
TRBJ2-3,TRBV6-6,CASGLAPDTQYF
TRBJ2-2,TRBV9,CASSADTPDTYDGTGELFF
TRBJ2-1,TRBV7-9,CASSPPNRDNEQFF
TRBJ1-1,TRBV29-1,CSVAFPYEAFF
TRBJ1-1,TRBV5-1,CASSPGVGQGDTEAFF
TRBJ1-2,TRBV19,CASRGQGGGYTF
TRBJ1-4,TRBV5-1,CASSSTGATNEKLFF
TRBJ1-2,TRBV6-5,CASSQSPHYGYTF
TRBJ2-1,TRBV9,CASSARLDLNSYNEQFF
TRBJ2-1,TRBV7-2,CASSLGDSALGNEQFF